This TCR beta chain is drawn from a study of human T cells and chemical hapten exposure. Study-wide context: All patients underwent weekly scalp dosing with diphenylcyclopropenone for the full roughly 25-week study.

This clonotype was detected many times. Its cognate antigen is unknown. Study results and caveats: Donors were affected by alopecia, so their immune reaction might vary from that of healthy individuals. Among expanded TCRs, significantly more large CDR3 similarity clusters formed than among controls.

This sample's time point: patch test 2, 6 weeks after DPC sensitization. The treatment here: therapeutic diphenylcyclopropenone sensitization with weekly scalp DPC. CDR1 is MNHEY, CDR2 SVGEGT, per germline. The V and J ends lost 3 bases and 0 bases respectively, with 15 bases between them. The CDR3 covers 17 residues. In the source study's methods: A per-sample median of around 91,000 TCRs was observed, with counts ranging from roughly 20,000 to 690,600. TCRdb redid the calling of the RACE reads with MiXCR, one entry per CDR3 protein. The V and J calls come from TCRdb's annotation, not from the publication. The sample contains some 100,000 distinct CDR3 sequences, 9.2% of which appear only once.

Sequences were derived from whole blood, sampled in connection with sensitization to the hapten diphenylcyclopropenone (DPC). The chain carries TRBV6-2 or TRBV6-3 and TRBJ2-1; D unresolved. The receptor comes from a woman between 35 and 50 years old with alopecia areata. Some clones in this sample may be carry-over from other donors' samples. CDR3 sequence: CASSYPLVGSSYNEQFF. In DNA, the CDR3 is TGTGCCAGCAGTTATCCCCTCGTAGGTAGCTCCTACAATGAGCAGTTCTTC.